The 5 T cell receptor beta chains presented below share a single source sample, sequenced in a study of tumor-infiltrating lymphocytes in localized non-small cell lung cancer. Libraries were prepared by immunoSEQ multiplex PCR; TCRdb keeps only in-frame clonotypes and omits some of them. The sample comprises 6,000 to 8,500 clones, about 74% of which are singletons, and approximately 28% rests with the top ten. What was sequenced was lung tumor tissue. The receptors come from a human donor with non-small cell lung cancer.

The rearrangement links TRBV15 to TRBJ2-1, with 7 bases matching TRBD2. After removal of 0 bases from V and 13 bases from J, the junction contained 9 bases not matched to a gene. The CDR3 runs to 14 residues. Germline-derived CDR1 and CDR2 are LNHNV and YYDKDF (reference sequence). The CDR3 sequence is CATSRDTSAAVQFF. CDR3 coding DNA: TGTGCCACCAGCAGAGATACTAGCGCCGCGGTTCAGTTCTTC. Filled out from reference TRBV15 and TRBJ2-1, the complete variable domain reads DAMVIQNPRYQVTQFGKPVTLSCSQTLNHNVMYWYQQKSSQAPKLLFHYYDKDFNNEADTPDNFQSRRPNTSFCFLDIRSPGLGDTAMYLCATSRDTSAAVQFFGPGTRLTVL.

The V gene is TRBV27, the J gene TRBJ1-2; D gene uncertain. This CDR3 has 14 residues. From germline, CDR1 is MNHEY and CDR2 SMNVEV (reference sequence). V lost 0 bases and J lost 0, with 5 bases in between. Here the CDR3 reads CASSLSGTNYGYTF. The CDR3 DNA is TGTGCCAGCAGTTTATCAGGCACTAACTATGGCTACACCTTC.

The gene calls are TRBV7-6 and TRBJ2-3; 14 bases line up with TRBD2. V gave up 2 bases and J gave up 1 base; unmatched junction bases: 2. In germline, CDR1 is SGHVS, CDR2 FNYEAQ. The CDR3 has 17 amino acids. CDR3 protein: CASSLRTSGGRTDTQYF. The CDR3 region has the DNA TGTGCCAGCAGCTTACGGACTAGCGGGGGGCGCACAGATACGCAGTATTTT. Variable domain in full (rest from reference TRBV7-6 and TRBJ2-3): GAGVSQSPRYKVTKRGQDVALRCDPISGHVSLYWYRQALGQGPEFLTYFNYEAQQDKSGLPNDRFSAERPEGSISTLTIQRTEQRDSAMYRCASSLRTSGGRTDTQYFGPGTRLTVL.

J is TRBJ2-7 and V is TRBV6-6, with 8 positions matching TRBD1. V trimming: 4 bases; J trimming: 2 bases; junction bases outside the gene matches: 7. This CDR3 comprises 15 residues. Germline V gene sequence: CDR1 MNHNY, CDR2 SVGAGI (reference sequence). CDR3 nucleotide sequence: TGTGCCAGCAGTTCGACAGGGGAGTGGACCTACGAGCAGTACTTC. Protein: CASSSTGEWTYEQYF.

The chain recombines TRBV19 with TRBJ1-3; D possibly corresponds to TRBD1 (6 bases). Germline CDR1 LNHDA, CDR2 SQIVND (reference sequence). With 5 bases removed from V and 6 bases from J, the gap between germline ends came to 20 bases. The CDR3 sequence is 16 residues long. CDR3 bases: TGTGCCAGTAGTGATTACGACAGGTTGGGCGAAAACACCATATATTTT. Encoded protein: CASSDYDRLGENTIYF.